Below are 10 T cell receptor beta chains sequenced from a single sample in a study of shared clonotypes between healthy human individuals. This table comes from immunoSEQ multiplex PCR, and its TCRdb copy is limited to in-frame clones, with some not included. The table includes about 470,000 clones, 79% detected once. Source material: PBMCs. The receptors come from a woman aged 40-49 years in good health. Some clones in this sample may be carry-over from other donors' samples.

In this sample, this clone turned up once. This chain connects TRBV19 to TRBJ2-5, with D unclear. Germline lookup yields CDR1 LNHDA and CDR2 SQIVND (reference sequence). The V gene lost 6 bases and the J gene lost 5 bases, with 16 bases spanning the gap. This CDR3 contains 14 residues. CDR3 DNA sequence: TGTGCCAGTAGCGAAGCTAGTAGTTGGGAGACCCAGTACTTC. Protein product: CASSEASSWETQYF.

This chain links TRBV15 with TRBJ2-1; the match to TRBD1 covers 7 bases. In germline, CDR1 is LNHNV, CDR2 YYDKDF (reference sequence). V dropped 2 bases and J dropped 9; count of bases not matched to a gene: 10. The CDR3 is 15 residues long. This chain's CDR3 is CATSRPSSSGGEQFF. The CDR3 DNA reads TGTGCCACCAGCAGACCTAGTTCCTCAGGGGGTGAGCAGTTCTTC.

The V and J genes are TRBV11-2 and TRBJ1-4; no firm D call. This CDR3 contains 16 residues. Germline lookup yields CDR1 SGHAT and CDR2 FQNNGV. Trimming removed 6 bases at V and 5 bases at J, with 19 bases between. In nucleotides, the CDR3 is TGTGCCAGCAGTCAAGTGTTGGGTAGCGGAAATGAAAAACTGTTTTTT. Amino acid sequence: CASSQVLGSGNEKLFF. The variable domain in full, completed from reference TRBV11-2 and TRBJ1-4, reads EAGVAQSPRYKIIEKRQSVAFWCNPISGHATLYWYQQILGQGPKLLIQFQNNGVVDDSQLPKDRFSAERLKGVDSTLKIQPAKLEDSAVYLCASSQVLGSGNEKLFFGSGTQLSVL.

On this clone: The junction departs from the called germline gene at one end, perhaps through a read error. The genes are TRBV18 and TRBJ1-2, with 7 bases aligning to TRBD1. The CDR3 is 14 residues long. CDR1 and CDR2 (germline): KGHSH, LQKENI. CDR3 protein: CASSPLRDSWVRPF. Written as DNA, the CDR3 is TGTGCCAGCTCACCTCTCCGGGACAGCTGGGTTCGGCCCTTC.

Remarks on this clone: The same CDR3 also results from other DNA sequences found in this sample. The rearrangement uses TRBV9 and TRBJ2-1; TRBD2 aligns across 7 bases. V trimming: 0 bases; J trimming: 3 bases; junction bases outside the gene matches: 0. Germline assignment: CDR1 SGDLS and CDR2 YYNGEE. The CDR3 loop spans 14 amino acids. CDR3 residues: CASSVGGSYNEQFF. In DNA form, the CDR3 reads TGTGCCAGCAGCGTAGGCGGGAGCTACAATGAGCAGTTCTTC. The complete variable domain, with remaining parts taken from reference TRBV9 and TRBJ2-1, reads DSGVTQTPKHLITATGQRVTLRCSPRSGDLSVYWYQQSLDQGLQFLIQYYNGEERAKGNILERFSAQQFPDLHSELNLSSLELGDSALYFCASSVGGSYNEQFFGPGTRLTVL.

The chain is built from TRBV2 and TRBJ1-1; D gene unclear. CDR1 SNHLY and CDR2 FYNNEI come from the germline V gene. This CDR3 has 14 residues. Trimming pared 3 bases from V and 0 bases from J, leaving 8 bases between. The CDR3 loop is CASSDLGMNTEAFF. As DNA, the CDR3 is TGTGCCAGCAGTGATCTGGGGATGAACACTGAAGCTTTCTTT.

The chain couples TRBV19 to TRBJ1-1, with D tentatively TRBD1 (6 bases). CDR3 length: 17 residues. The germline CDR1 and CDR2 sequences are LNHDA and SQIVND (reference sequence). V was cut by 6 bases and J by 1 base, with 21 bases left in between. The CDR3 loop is CASRHAGHPLRNTEAFF. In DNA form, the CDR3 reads TGTGCCAGTAGGCATGCGGGACACCCCTTGCGGAACACTGAAGCTTTCTTT.

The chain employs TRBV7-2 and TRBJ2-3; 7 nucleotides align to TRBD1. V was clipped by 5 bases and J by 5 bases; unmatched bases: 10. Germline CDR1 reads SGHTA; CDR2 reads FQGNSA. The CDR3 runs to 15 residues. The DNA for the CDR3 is TGTGCCAGCAGCGCTAAAGGGTGGACAGGAGATACGCAGTATTTT. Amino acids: CASSAKGWTGDTQYF.

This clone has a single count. The CDR3 DNA sequence: TGTGCCAGCAGCCCGCTAGCGGGAGTAGCCGGGGCCAACGTCCTGACTTTC. Protein sequence: CASSPLAGVAGANVLTF. The chain combines TRBV5-5 with TRBJ2-6, with 10 bases aligning to TRBD2. V dropped 4 bases and J dropped 4; count of bases not matched to a gene: 8. Germline values: CDR1 SGHKS, CDR2 YYEKEE (reference sequence). The CDR3 sequence is 17 residues long.

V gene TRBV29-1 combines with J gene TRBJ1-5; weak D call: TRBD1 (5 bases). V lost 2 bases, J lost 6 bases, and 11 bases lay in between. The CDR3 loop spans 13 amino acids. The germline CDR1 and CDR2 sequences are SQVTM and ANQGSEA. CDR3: CSVELNGGQPQHF. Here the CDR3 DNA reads TGCAGCGTTGAACTGAACGGGGGTCAGCCCCAGCATTTT.